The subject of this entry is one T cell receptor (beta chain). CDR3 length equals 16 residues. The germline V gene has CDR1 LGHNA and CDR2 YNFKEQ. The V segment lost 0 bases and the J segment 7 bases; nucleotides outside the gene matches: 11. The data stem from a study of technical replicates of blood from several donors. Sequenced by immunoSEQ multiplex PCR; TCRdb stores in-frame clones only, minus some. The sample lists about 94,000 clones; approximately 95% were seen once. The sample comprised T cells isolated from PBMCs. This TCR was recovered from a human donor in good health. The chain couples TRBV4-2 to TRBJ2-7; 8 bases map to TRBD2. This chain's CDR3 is CASSQDVGTRGQEQYF. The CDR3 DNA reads TGTGCCAGCAGCCAAGACGTAGGGACTAGAGGTCAGGAGCAGTACTTC.